The 27 T cell receptor beta chains below come from one sample, sequenced in a study of cytomegalovirus exposure and HLA in healthy donors. Here immunoSEQ multiplex PCR was the method, and the copy in TCRdb shows in-frame clones only, minus some. The profile shows about 330,000 clones, around 87% of them singletons. Input material: PBMCs. These TCRs come from a woman younger than 45 in good health and CMV-seropositive.

The chain employs TRBV6-1 and TRBJ1-1, with TRBD1 as a possible D gene (5 bases). The length of the CDR3 is 15 residues. Germline CDR1 MNHNS, CDR2 SASEGT. Trimming stripped 2 bases from V and 1 base from J, with 11 bases between. The CDR3 loop is CASSESRQTNTEAFF. CDR3 in DNA: TGTGCCAGCAGTGAATCGAGACAGACGAACACTGAAGCTTTCTTT.

The chain recombines TRBV5-1 with TRBJ1-2; 9 bases align to TRBD1. The junction had 6 bases not matched to a gene; V was cut back by 2 bases and J by 4 bases. The CDR3 loop spans 15 amino acids. The germline CDR1 and CDR2 sequences are SGHRS and YFSETQ. CDR3 sequence: CASSLTGGASYGYTF. CDR3 DNA sequence: TGCGCCAGCAGCTTAACAGGGGGCGCTTCCTATGGCTACACCTTC.

The rearrangement uses TRBV11-2 and TRBJ1-1; 7 bases map to TRBD1. The CDR3 is 15 amino acids. V gave up 5 bases and J gave up 4 bases; unmatched junction bases: 10. Germline CDR1 reads SGHAT; CDR2 reads FQNNGV. CDR3 nucleotide sequence: TGTGCCAGCAGCCCAAATCCAAACAGGGGCACTGAAGCTTTCTTT. This codes for CASSPNPNRGTEAFF.

V usage is TRBV15 and J usage is TRBJ2-2, with 8 bases identical to TRBD1. Trimming removed 0 bases from V and 7 bases from J; junction bases left unmatched: 10. The CDR3 length is 17 residues. CDR1 LNHNV and CDR2 YYDKDF come from the germline V gene (reference sequence). The CDR3 DNA reads as TGTGCCACCAGCAGAGATTTCGGGACAGGAGGTGGCGGGGAGCTGTTTTTT. Amino acid sequence: CATSRDFGTGGGGELFF.

V usage is TRBV6-6 and J usage is TRBJ2-7; D uncertain. The germline V gene has CDR1 MNHNY and CDR2 SVGAGI (reference sequence). This CDR3 has 14 amino acids. V lost 2 bases, J lost 2 bases, and 10 bases lay in between. The CDR3 reads CASSYTVGAYEQYF. The CDR3 DNA is TGTGCCAGCAGTTACACGGTTGGGGCCTACGAGCAGTACTTC.

The rearrangement joins TRBV11-2 to TRBJ2-1; TRBD2 aligns across 8 bases. The CDR3 totals 13 residues. The germline V gene encodes CDR1 SGHAT and CDR2 FQNNGV. V lost 5 bases and J lost 9; bases outside the gene matches: 6. The CDR3: CASSPGTRIEQFF. As DNA, the CDR3 is TGTGCCAGCAGCCCCGGGACTAGAATTGAGCAGTTCTTC.

J is TRBJ2-7 and V is TRBV5-6; possibly TRBD1 for D (5 bases). There are 13 residues in the CDR3. Germline values: CDR1 SGHDT, CDR2 YYEEEE. The V end lost 2 bases, the J end lost 7 bases, and 13 bases lay between the germline ends. The CDR3 loop reads CASSFSGAGEQYF. DNA for the CDR3: TGTGCCAGCAGCTTTTCTGGGGCTGGGGAGCAGTACTTC.

This chain uses TRBV28 with TRBJ2-7; D gene uncertain. Germline loops: CDR1 MDHEN, CDR2 SYDVKM. CDR3 length: 15 amino acids. V lost 5 bases, J lost 4 bases, and 18 bases lay in between. CDR3 in DNA: TGTGCCAGCAGTCCCGACAAGTTCGCCCGTTACGAGCAGTACTTC. As protein: CASSPDKFARYEQYF.

CDR3 bases: TGCGCCAGCAGTGAGCGACAGGGGGCTAGTCAGCCCCAGCATTTT. Its translation: CASSERQGASQPQHF. V usage is TRBV5-1 and J usage is TRBJ1-5; the match to TRBD1 covers 10 bases. CDR1 and CDR2 (germline): SGHRS, YFSETQ. This CDR3 has 15 residues. J was trimmed by 6 bases and V by 5 bases; bases with no gene match: 8.

This clone was recorded only once. The gene calls are TRBV28 and TRBJ1-3; tentatively, D is TRBD1 (5 bases). CDR3 length: 14 amino acids. The V end was cut by 5 bases, the J end by 2 bases, with 10 bases between. Germline values: CDR1 MDHEN, CDR2 SYDVKM. CDR3 DNA: TGTGCCAGCAGTGCAGGGTCTGCTGGAAACACCATATATTTT. Its protein is CASSAGSAGNTIYF.

The chain joins TRBV6-1 to TRBJ2-7; 9 bases map to TRBD1. Germline trimming cut 2 bases from V and 4 bases from J; bases unmatched to any gene: 6. This CDR3 is 15 amino acids long. Germline lookup yields CDR1 MNHNS and CDR2 SASEGT. CDR3 nucleotides: TGTGCCAGCAGTGAACCGGGACAGGGACTTTACGAGCAGTACTTC. It translates to CASSEPGQGLYEQYF.

The chain is built from TRBV27 and TRBJ2-1, with 10 bases fitting TRBD2. The CDR3 runs to 16 residues. Germline V gene lookup returns CDR1 MNHEY and CDR2 SMNVEV (reference sequence). J gave up 3 bases and V 4 bases, and 6 bases lay outside the gene matches. CDR3 DNA: TGTGCCAGCAGTTCGCCCGGGACTAGCGACTACAATGAGCAGTTCTTC. Residues: CASSSPGTSDYNEQFF.

The chain couples TRBV27 to TRBJ2-1, with TRBD2 as a possible D gene (7 bases). Per germline, CDR1 MNHEY and CDR2 SMNVEV (reference sequence). The V end was cut by 6 bases, the J end by 4 bases, with 16 bases between. The CDR3 extends over 15 amino acids. This CDR3 reads CASSLRGTIYNEQFF. The CDR3 DNA reads TGTGCCAGCAGCCTAAGGGGGACTATTTACAATGAGCAGTTCTTC.

This clone was detected once. The V call is TRBV29-1, the J call TRBJ2-7, with 9 bases identical to TRBD2. There are 14 residues in the CDR3. The germline gives CDR1 SQVTM, CDR2 ANQGSEA. V was pared by 4 bases and J by 2 bases, with 6 bases of the junction left unmatched. In nucleotides, the CDR3 is TGCAGCGTTGCGAGGCGGGGGGGAACCTACGAGCAGTACTTC. Encoded protein: CSVARRGGTYEQYF.

V gene TRBV10-1 combines with J gene TRBJ2-5, with 8 bases fitting TRBD1. This CDR3 region has 12 residues. With V trimmed by 9 bases and J by 4 bases, 4 bases remained unmatched. CDR1 is WNHNN and CDR2 is SYGVQD in the germline V gene (reference sequence). For the CDR3, the DNA is TGCGCCAGAGACAGGGGTACAGAGACCCAGTACTTC. Protein product: CARDRGTETQYF.

This CDR3 is CASTMPRGRAYSGANVLTF. CDR3 nucleotides: TGCGCCAGCACGATGCCGCGGGGCAGGGCTTACTCTGGGGCCAACGTCCTGACTTTC. The chain links TRBV5-1 to TRBJ2-6, with a tentative D call TRBD2 (6 bases). The CDR3 loop spans 19 amino acids. Trimming pared 6 bases from V and 0 bases from J, leaving 22 bases between. CDR1 SGHRS and CDR2 YFSETQ come from the germline V gene.

This clone was recorded a few times. The chain employs TRBV7-6 and TRBJ2-4, with D unresolved. Trimming took off 5 bases at V and 1 base at J, with 12 bases between the two ends. From germline, CDR1 is SGHVS and CDR2 FNYEAQ. This CDR3 is built from 15 residues. CDR3 amino acids: CASSPWSQAKNIQYF. CDR3 nucleotide sequence: TGTGCCAGCAGCCCTTGGTCTCAGGCCAAAAACATTCAGTACTTC.

This clone was detected a few times. The chain has TRBV7-9 and TRBJ1-2, with D possibly being TRBD1 (5 bases). The CDR3 consists of 14 residues. The V and J ends lost 0 bases and 8 bases respectively, with 13 bases between them. Germline V gene data show CDR1 as SEHNR and CDR2 as FQNEAQ (reference sequence). The CDR3 spells CASSLAWDPYGYTF. CDR3 nucleotides: TGTGCCAGCAGCTTAGCCTGGGACCCGTACGGCTACACCTTC.

This chain links TRBV5-1 with TRBJ2-3; D might be TRBD1 (5 bases). V gave up 2 bases and J gave up 2 bases, with 9 bases separating them. Germline V gene lookup returns CDR1 SGHRS and CDR2 YFSETQ. This CDR3 spans 14 amino acids. CDR3 region: CASSFRTYTDTQYF. In DNA form, the CDR3 reads TGCGCCAGCAGCTTTCGGACATACACAGATACGCAGTATTTT.

The chain uses TRBV5-1 and TRBJ1-3; D might be TRBD1 (5 bases). The V end lost 0 bases, the J end lost 0 bases, and 13 bases lay between the germline ends. The CDR3 is 17 residues long. Per the germline V gene, CDR1 is SGHRS and CDR2 is YFSETQ. The CDR3 protein is CASSLGGDLSSGNTIYF. As DNA, the CDR3 is TGCGCCAGCAGCTTGGGAGGGGACCTGAGCTCTGGAAACACCATATATTTT. Combining the CDR3 with reference TRBV5-1 and TRBJ1-3 gives the whole variable domain KAGVTQTPRYLIKTRGQQVTLSCSPISGHRSVSWYQQTPGQGLQFLFEYFSETQRNKGNFPGRFSGRQFSNSRSEMNVSTLELGDSALYLCASSLGGDLSSGNTIYFGEGSWLTVV.

The chain has TRBV6-5 and TRBJ2-4, with D tentatively TRBD2 (5 bases). This CDR3 region has 16 residues. The germline gives CDR1 MNHEY, CDR2 SVGAGI. Trimming stripped 2 bases from V and 0 bases from J, with 11 bases between. This CDR3 reads CASSYQSGLAKNIQYF. The DNA for the CDR3 is TGTGCCAGCAGTTACCAGAGCGGACTAGCCAAAAACATTCAGTACTTC.

The CDR3 region is CASSDSGTAQETQYF. Written as DNA, the CDR3 is TGTGCCAGCAGCGATTCCGGGACAGCTCAAGAGACCCAGTACTTC. The rearrangement joins TRBV9 to TRBJ2-5; TRBD1 aligns across 7 bases. The CDR3 length is 15 residues. The germline V gene has CDR1 SGDLS and CDR2 YYNGEE. J lost 2 bases, V lost 3 bases, and 7 bases had no gene match. The complete variable domain, with remaining parts taken from reference TRBV9 and TRBJ2-5, reads DSGVTQTPKHLITATGQRVTLRCSPRSGDLSVYWYQQSLDQGLQFLIQYYNGEERAKGNILERFSAQQFPDLHSELNLSSLELGDSALYFCASSDSGTAQETQYFGPGTRLLVL.

DNA for the CDR3: TGTGCCAGCAGTCAAGACAGACATAGCAATCAGCCCCAGCATTTT. It translates to CASSQDRHSNQPQHF. The genes are TRBV2 and TRBJ1-5; a possible D gene is TRBD1 (5 bases). The V gene lost 5 bases and the J gene lost 0 bases, with 11 bases spanning the gap. The CDR3 contains 15 residues. The germline gives CDR1 SNHLY, CDR2 FYNNEI.

This clone occurred a few times. This chain uses TRBV2 with TRBJ1-1, with D unresolved. Germline V CDR1 and CDR2: SNHLY, FYNNEI. V lost 7 bases and J 4 bases, leaving 13 bases between the germline ends. The CDR3 runs to 13 residues. The CDR3 sequence is CASKDWKGTEAFF. CDR3 nucleotide sequence: TGTGCCAGCAAAGATTGGAAGGGCACTGAAGCTTTCTTT.

This sequence joins TRBV7-9 and TRBJ1-3; the D is unclear. Trimming cost V 7 bases and J 3 bases, with 13 bases left between them. Germline CDR1 reads SEHNR; CDR2 reads FQNEAQ (reference sequence). This CDR3 is built from 14 residues. CDR3 coding DNA: TGTGCCAGCAAGCTTACGGACGGTGGAAACACCATATATTTT. Amino acids: CASKLTDGGNTIYF.

This clone was detected once. The chain uses TRBV19 and TRBJ1-2, with D unclear. Germline lookup yields CDR1 LNHDA and CDR2 SQIVND (reference sequence). The V end was cut by 4 bases, the J end by 6 bases, with 12 bases between. This CDR3 comprises 13 residues. The CDR3 sequence is CASSTPGRNGYTF. In nucleotides, the CDR3 is TGTGCCAGTAGTACACCCGGACGGAATGGCTACACCTTC.

This clone was observed a single time. The chain employs TRBV18 and TRBJ1-1; D is unclear. The V gene lost 0 bases and the J gene lost 0 bases, with 11 bases spanning the gap. The CDR3 is made up of 16 amino acids. Germline V gene lookup returns CDR1 KGHSH and CDR2 LQKENI. The CDR3, as DNA: TGTGCCAGCTCACCACCTCGGGAGTCTATGAACACTGAAGCTTTCTTT. This sequence encodes CASSPPRESMNTEAFF.